A single sample is the source of the 8 T cell receptor beta chains below, sequenced in a study of cytomegalovirus exposure and HLA in healthy donors. It was with 60 Vbeta and 13 Jbeta primers that the PCR ran. Sequencing used immunoSEQ multiplex PCR; TCRdb keeps in-frame clones, though not all of them. The sample lists some 150,000 clones; 55% to 80% were seen once. Input material: PBMCs. The receptors shown here come from a woman aged 60-75 years in good health and CMV-seropositive.

The J gene is TRBJ1-6, the V gene TRBV18; tentative D call: TRBD1 (5 bases). The germline V gene has CDR1 KGHSH and CDR2 LQKENI. This CDR3 spans 14 amino acids. Trimming cost V 3 bases and J 10 bases, with 13 bases left between them. This CDR3 is CASSPGTEVSPLHF. The CDR3 bases are TGTGCCAGCTCACCTGGGACTGAAGTGTCACCCCTCCACTTT.

The rearrangement uses TRBV7-2 and TRBJ1-2, with D unclear. Looked up from germline, CDR1 is SGHTA and CDR2 is FQGNSA. The CDR3 has 14 residues. V was shortened by 5 bases and J by 6 bases, with 16 bases between the two germline ends. The CDR3 protein is CASSPSVGPDGYTF. The CDR3 DNA sequence: TGTGCCAGCAGCCCGTCAGTTGGGCCAGATGGCTACACCTTC.

The chain is built from TRBV6-4 and TRBJ1-6; D uncertain. The CDR3 sequence is 15 residues long. CDR1 and CDR2 from the germline V gene are MRHNA and SNTAGT. V lost 4 bases and J lost 8, with 15 bases in between. CDR3 sequence (DNA): TGTGCCAGCAGTGTTCCAGGTGTTGGTTATTCACCCCTCCACTTT. Its translation is CASSVPGVGYSPLHF.

Concerning this clone: Other DNA sequences within the sample encode an identical CDR3. The chain uses TRBV29-1 and TRBJ2-1; TRBD2 matches at 7 bases. Germline V gene sequence: CDR1 SQVTM, CDR2 ANQGSEA. After removal of 6 bases from V and 10 bases from J, the junction contained 15 bases not matched to a gene. This CDR3 has 14 amino acids. The CDR3 loop is CSVGRANLGDEQFF. As DNA, the CDR3 is TGCAGCGTAGGGAGGGCTAATCTCGGCGACGAGCAGTTCTTC.

This clone has only a few counts. The rearrangement uses TRBV4-3 and TRBJ2-1, with 8 bases identical to TRBD2. This CDR3 contains 14 residues. J gave up 6 bases and V 7 bases, and 8 bases lay outside the gene matches. Germline CDR1 and CDR2: LGHNA and YSLEER. The CDR3 here is CASNLGLGANEQFF. The CDR3 DNA is TGCGCCAGCAATCTGGGACTAGGGGCCAATGAGCAGTTCTTC.

The rearrangement uses TRBV21-1 and TRBJ2-1; whether TRBD2, the table's D call, matches the DNA was not checked. TRBV21-1 is noted as a pseudogene. CDR3 length: 18 amino acids. CDR3 residues: CASSGRRRLAGSYNEQFF. CDR3 nucleotides: TGTGCCAGCAGCGGCCGCCGCCGACTAGCGGGGTCCTACAATGAGCAGTTCTTC.

The V gene is TRBV4-3, the J gene TRBJ2-1, with 12 bases that match TRBD2. The ends lost 0 bases at V and 4 bases at J; junction bases unmatched: 7. CDR1 LGHNA and CDR2 YSLEER come from the germline V gene. The CDR3 covers 18 residues. This chain's CDR3 is CASSQDNLAGGLYNEQFF. CDR3 sequence (DNA): TGCGCCAGCAGCCAAGATAATCTAGCGGGAGGGCTATACAATGAGCAGTTCTTC.

The chain couples TRBV19 to TRBJ2-7, with D perhaps matching TRBD2 (6 bases). V dropped 5 bases and J dropped 1 base, with 9 bases sitting between them. The CDR3 runs 13 residues. Germline V gene sequence: CDR1 LNHDA, CDR2 SQIVND (reference sequence). CDR3 protein: CASSGGLSYEQYF. CDR3 nucleotides: TGTGCCAGTAGTGGGGGACTGTCCTACGAGCAGTACTTC.